This T cell receptor beta chain was sequenced in a study of shared clonotypes between healthy human individuals. General study findings and limits: Clonotypes shared by all four sorted-subset donors had higher generation probabilities than non-shared clonotypes.

Naive CD8 cells comprised CD45RO-negative, CCR7-positively selected cells, excluding terminally differentiated effector memory CD45RA+ cells. Clones were read by immunoSEQ multiplex PCR, and TCRdb kept only the in-frame ones, dropping some. The sample consists of roughly 2 million clones, 85% to 95% of them appearing once. With 5 bases removed from V and 5 bases from J, the gap between germline ends came to 18 bases. CDR3 size: 15 residues. The germline V gene has CDR1 PRHDT and CDR2 FYEKMQ (reference sequence). As concerns this clone: Antigen unknown.

The clonotype originates from a man between 18 and 35 years old in good health. The J gene is TRBJ2-5, the V gene TRBV13; D tentatively fits TRBD1 or TRBD2 (5 bases each). The specimen sequenced was naive CD8+ T cells sorted from blood. The CDR3 DNA reads as TGTGCCAGCAGCGGGACGAGTGGGATGCTTGAGACCCAGTACTTC. As protein: CASSGTSGMLETQYF. Filled out from reference TRBV13 and TRBJ2-5, the complete variable domain reads AAGVIQSPRHLIKEKRETATLKCYPIPRHDTVYWYQQGPGQDPQFLISFYEKMQSDKGSIPDRFSAQQFSDYHSELNMSSLELGDSALYFCASSGTSGMLETQYFGPGTRLLVL.